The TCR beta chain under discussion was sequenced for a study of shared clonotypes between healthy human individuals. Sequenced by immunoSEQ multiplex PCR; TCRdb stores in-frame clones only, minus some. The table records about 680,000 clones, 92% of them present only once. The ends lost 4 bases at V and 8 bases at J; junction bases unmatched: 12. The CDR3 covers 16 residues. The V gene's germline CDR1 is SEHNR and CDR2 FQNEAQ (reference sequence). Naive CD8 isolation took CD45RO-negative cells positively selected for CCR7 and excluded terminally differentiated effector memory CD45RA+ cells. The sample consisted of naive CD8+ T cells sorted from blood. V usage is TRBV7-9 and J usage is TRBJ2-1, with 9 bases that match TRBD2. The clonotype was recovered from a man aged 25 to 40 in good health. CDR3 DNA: TGTGCCAGCAGCTCGGCCGGGTCTAGCGGGATTTATGAGCAGTTCTTC. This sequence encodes CASSSAGSSGIYEQFF.